Here is one TCR beta chain with its context. Its specificity is unknown. The data are from a study of post-analysis software for immune sequencing data. Study-level findings and limits: In patients, TRBV5-6, TRBV5-1 and TRBV20-1 belonged to about five TRBV segments found more frequently than in controls.

cDNA libraries for TCR beta contained unique molecular identifiers. MiXCR was run by TCRdb on the PCR reads, yielding one entry per CDR3 protein. The profile shows hundreds of thousands of distinct CDR3 sequences, 25% to 30% of them singletons. There are 12 residues in the CDR3. The germline V gene has CDR1 MDHEN and CDR2 SYDVKM. The ends were cut back, 5 bases at V and 10 bases at J, with 13 bases in the middle. This sequence was found in a girl between 5 and 17 years old with multiple sclerosis. The sequencing input was blood. The V and J genes are TRBV28 and TRBJ2-3, with D unclear. The CDR3 bases are TGTGCCAGCAGTCGGCGATTCGACCCGCAGTATTTT. It yields the protein CASSRRFDPQYF.